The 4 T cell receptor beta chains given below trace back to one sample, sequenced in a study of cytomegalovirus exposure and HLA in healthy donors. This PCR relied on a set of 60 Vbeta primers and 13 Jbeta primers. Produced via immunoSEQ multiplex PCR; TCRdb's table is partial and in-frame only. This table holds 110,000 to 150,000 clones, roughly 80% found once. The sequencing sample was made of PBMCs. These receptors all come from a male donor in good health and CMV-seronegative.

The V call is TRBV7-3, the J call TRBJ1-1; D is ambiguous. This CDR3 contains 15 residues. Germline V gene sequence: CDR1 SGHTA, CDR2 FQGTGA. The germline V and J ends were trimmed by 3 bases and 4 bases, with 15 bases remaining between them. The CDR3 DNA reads TGTGCCAGCAGCTTGGCCTCTGTCTCCGTCACTGAAGCTTTCTTT. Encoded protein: CASSLASVSVTEAFF.

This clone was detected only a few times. The DNA for the CDR3 is TGTGCCAGCAGTCAACAGGGCTGGAACACTGAAGCTTTCTTT. Its protein product is CASSQQGWNTEAFF. V and J are TRBV27 and TRBJ1-1; perhaps TRBD1 as D (6 bases). V was trimmed by 5 bases and J by 1 base, leaving 11 bases between them. This CDR3 comprises 14 residues. Per germline, CDR1 MNHEY and CDR2 SMNVEV (reference sequence).

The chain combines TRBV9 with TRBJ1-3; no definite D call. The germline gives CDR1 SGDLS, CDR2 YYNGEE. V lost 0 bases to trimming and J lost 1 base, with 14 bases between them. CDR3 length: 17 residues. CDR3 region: CASSVAPVGESGNTIYF. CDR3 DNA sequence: TGTGCCAGCAGCGTAGCCCCGGTCGGTGAGTCTGGAAACACCATATATTTT. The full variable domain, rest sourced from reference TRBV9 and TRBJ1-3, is DSGVTQTPKHLITATGQRVTLRCSPRSGDLSVYWYQQSLDQGLQFLIQYYNGEERAKGNILERFSAQQFPDLHSELNLSSLELGDSALYFCASSVAPVGESGNTIYFGEGSWLTVV.

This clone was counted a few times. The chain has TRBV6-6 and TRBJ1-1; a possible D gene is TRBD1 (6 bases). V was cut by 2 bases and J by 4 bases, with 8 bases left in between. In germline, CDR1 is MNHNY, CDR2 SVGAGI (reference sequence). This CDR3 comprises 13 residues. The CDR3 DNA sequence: TGTGCCAGCAGTTACGGCAGGGGCACTGAAGCTTTCTTT. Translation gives CASSYGRGTEAFF.